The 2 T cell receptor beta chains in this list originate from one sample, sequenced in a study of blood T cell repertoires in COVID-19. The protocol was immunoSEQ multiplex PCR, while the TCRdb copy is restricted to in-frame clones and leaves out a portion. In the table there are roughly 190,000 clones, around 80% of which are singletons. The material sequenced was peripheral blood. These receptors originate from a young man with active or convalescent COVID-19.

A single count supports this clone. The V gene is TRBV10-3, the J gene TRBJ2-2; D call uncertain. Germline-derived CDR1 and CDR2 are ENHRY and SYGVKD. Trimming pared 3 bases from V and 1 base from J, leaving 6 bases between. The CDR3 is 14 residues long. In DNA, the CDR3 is TGTGCCATCAGTGAAAATAGGAACACCGGGGAGCTGTTTTTT. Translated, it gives CAISENRNTGELFF.

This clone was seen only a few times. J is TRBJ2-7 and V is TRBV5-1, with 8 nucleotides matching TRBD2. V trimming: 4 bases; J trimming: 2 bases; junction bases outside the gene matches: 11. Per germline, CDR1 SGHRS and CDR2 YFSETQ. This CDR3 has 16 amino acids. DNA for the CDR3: TGCGCCAGCAGCCTCGCAATAGCGGGACCTACCTACGAGCAGTACTTC. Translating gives CASSLAIAGPTYEQYF. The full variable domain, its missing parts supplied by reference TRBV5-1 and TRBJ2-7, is KAGVTQTPRYLIKTRGQQVTLSCSPISGHRSVSWYQQTPGQGLQFLFEYFSETQRNKGNFPGRFSGRQFSNSRSEMNVSTLELGDSALYLCASSLAIAGPTYEQYFGPGTRLTVT.